This T cell receptor (beta chain) was recovered during a study of blood T cell repertoires in COVID-19. About the study: Whether acute or convalescent, the COVID-19 samples came from the United States, Italy and Spain. Nucleic acid was either cDNA or gDNA, and it came from T cells, B-cell-depleted T cells, or PBMCs.

The length of the CDR3 is 13 residues. In germline, CDR1 is KGHSH, CDR2 LQKENI. V lost 8 bases to trimming and J lost 5 bases; unmatched junction nucleotides: 8. Original analysis: Estimation of nucleated cell counts relied on the amplification of reference gene primers. Repertoires were generated with immunoSEQ multiplex PCR, while TCRdb's copy carries only in-frame clones and drops some. V and J calls and clone size are those listed in that table; D and trimming were worked out from the DNA. Of 70,000 to 90,000 clones listed, about four fifths are singletons. V and J are TRBV18 and TRBJ2-7; 8 nucleotides agree with TRBD1. The TCR sequence derives from a human donor in a cohort sampled during active COVID-19. The sequenced sample consisted of peripheral blood. For the CDR3, the DNA is TGTGCCAGCCTATTTACAGGGGGACACGAGCAGTACTTC. Encoded protein: CASLFTGGHEQYF.